The 13 T cell receptor beta chains below all came from one sample that was sequenced in a study of cytomegalovirus exposure and HLA in healthy donors. PCR involved 60 Vbeta and 13 Jbeta primers. The protocol was immunoSEQ multiplex PCR, while the TCRdb copy is restricted to in-frame clones and leaves out a portion. Found here are 75,000 to 85,000 clones; the top ten clones hold about 0.6%. The sequenced material came from PBMCs. All receptors derive from a man aged 45-60 years in good health and CMV-seronegative.

This CDR3 reads CASSPGLAGETQYF. CDR3 sequence (DNA): TGCGCCAGCAGCCCCGGACTAGCGGGTGAGACCCAGTACTTC. The V and J genes are TRBV5-1 and TRBJ2-5; 11 bases map to TRBD2. The CDR3 runs to 14 residues. The ends lost 4 bases at V and 5 bases at J; junction bases unmatched: 4. Germline loops: CDR1 SGHRS, CDR2 YFSETQ.

The V call is TRBV5-4, the J call TRBJ2-3; 13 nucleotides match TRBD2. The CDR3 runs 17 residues. Looked up from germline, CDR1 is SGHNT and CDR2 is YYREEE (reference sequence). With 4 bases clipped from V and 1 base from J, the junction kept 6 bases outside the gene matches. CDR3 amino acids: CASSAGLAGVGTDTQYF. The CDR3 DNA follows: TGTGCCAGCAGCGCTGGACTAGCGGGGGTGGGCACAGATACGCAGTATTTT.

The rearrangement links TRBV5-4 to TRBJ2-3; a possible D gene is TRBD2 (5 bases). The CDR3 is 15 amino acids. The V end was cut by 3 bases, the J end by 8 bases, with 19 bases between. Looked up from germline, CDR1 is SGHNT and CDR2 is YYREEE (reference sequence). The CDR3 here is CASSSGFNLWATQYF. The CDR3 nucleotides are TGTGCCAGCAGCTCGGGATTTAATCTATGGGCTACGCAGTATTTT.

The rearrangement links TRBV19 to TRBJ2-7; 13 bases are a match to TRBD2. The germline gives CDR1 LNHDA, CDR2 SQIVND (reference sequence). J lost 3 bases, V lost 5 bases, and 4 bases had no gene match. The CDR3 totals 15 residues. This CDR3 reads CASSPRLAGGYEQYF. Written as DNA, the CDR3 is TGTGCCAGTAGTCCCCGACTAGCGGGGGGCTACGAGCAGTACTTC.

The V call is TRBV6-5, the J call TRBJ1-2; 7 bases fit TRBD1. The germline V gene encodes CDR1 MNHEY and CDR2 SVGAGI. The V gene end was trimmed by 6 bases and the J gene end by 3 bases; junction bases not matched to a gene: 7. The CDR3 spans 14 residues. The CDR3 loop is CASRTGQADYGYTF. Written as DNA, the CDR3 is TGTGCCAGCAGAACAGGACAGGCGGACTATGGCTACACCTTC.

V usage is TRBV27 and J usage is TRBJ1-5; 10 positions match TRBD1. V trimming: 4 bases; J trimming: 7 bases; junction bases outside the gene matches: 7. CDR1 is MNHEY, CDR2 SMNVEV, per germline (reference sequence). The CDR3 runs to 15 residues. The CDR3 DNA follows: TGTGCCAGCAGTTCGGGACAGGGGCTGGGGCAGCCCCAGCATTTT. Translating gives CASSSGQGLGQPQHF.

The CDR3 spells CASSIRGRNTEAFF. CDR3 in DNA: TGTGCCAGTAGTATTAGGGGCCGGAACACTGAAGCTTTCTTT. The chain uses TRBV19 and TRBJ1-1, with D perhaps TRBD1 (5 bases). V was shortened by 3 bases and J by 1 base, with 9 bases between the two germline ends. There are 14 residues in the CDR3. Germline V gene sequence: CDR1 LNHDA, CDR2 SQIVND (reference sequence).

This rearrangement joins TRBV28 to TRBJ1-2; possibly TRBD1 for D (5 bases). The CDR3 has 16 residues. Deletions cut 6 bases from V and 5 bases from J, with 22 bases between. CDR1 and CDR2 (germline): MDHEN, SYDVKM. As DNA, the CDR3 is TGTGCCAGCAGAGGCTGGGGCGCGCGGCCCGTATATGGCTACACCTTC. This translates into CASRGWGARPVYGYTF.

The rearrangement links TRBV28 to TRBJ2-7; 7 nucleotides agree with TRBD1. CDR1 is MDHEN and CDR2 is SYDVKM in the germline V gene. The CDR3 length is 14 residues. With 5 bases clipped from V and 3 bases from J, the junction kept 7 bases outside the gene matches. CDR3 bases: TGTGCCAGCAGTCCGGGACAGATGATCTACGAGCAGTACTTC. Amino acid sequence: CASSPGQMIYEQYF.

Note on this clone: At one of its ends the junction is not consistent with the germline gene, which may arise from a read error. The CDR3 region has the DNA TGTGCTAGCAGCGTTAGCGGGGGGGAATCAGAGCAGTTCTTC. It codes for CASSVSGGESEQFF. The genes are TRBV7-7 and TRBJ2-1; 11 bases are a match to TRBD2. Per germline, CDR1 SSHAT and CDR2 FNYEAQ (reference sequence). This CDR3 has 14 amino acids.

The rearrangement joins TRBV2 to TRBJ1-6; 7 bases line up with TRBD1. This CDR3 contains 16 residues. Trimming cost V 5 bases and J 6 bases; bases outside gene matches: 10. Looked up from germline, CDR1 is SNHLY and CDR2 is FYNNEI. CDR3 coding DNA: TGTGCCAGCAGTTACAGGGGTCGTCAGGGTAATTCACCCCTCCACTTT. Its protein is CASSYRGRQGNSPLHF.

The gene calls are TRBV6-5 and TRBJ1-1, with 8 positions matching TRBD1. This CDR3 contains 12 residues. The V and J ends lost 6 bases and 11 bases, in that order; junction bases with no gene match: 8. The germline V gene encodes CDR1 MNHEY and CDR2 SVGAGI. CDR3 sequence (DNA): TGTGCCAGCAGGGCCGACAGGGGAGGTGCTTTCTTT. Its protein is CASRADRGGAFF.

The chain couples TRBV19 to TRBJ1-2; unclear D gene. This CDR3 contains 13 residues. Germline CDR1 LNHDA, CDR2 SQIVND (reference sequence). The V and J ends lost 1 base and 8 bases respectively, with 11 bases between them. The CDR3 region is CASSIGALGGYTF. The CDR3 region has the DNA TGTGCCAGTAGTATAGGAGCCTTGGGCGGCTACACCTTC. Looking up the rest from reference TRBV19 and TRBJ1-2 gives the full variable domain: DGGITQSPKYLFRKEGQNVTLSCEQNLNHDAMYWYRQDPGQGLRLIYYSQIVNDFQKGDIAEGYSVSREKKESFPLTVTSAQKNPTAFYLCASSIGALGGYTFGSGTRLTVV.